The clone carrying this T cell receptor (beta chain) was detected a few times. Its target is not known. The data belong to a study of CD8+ T cells in alopecia areata. Across the study: Tofacitinib therapy took 6 to 18 months; 6 months off drug came after. Findings and caveats of the study: Compared with mice, patients displayed less clear TCR sharing, possibly for HLA-related reasons.

cDNA serving as the sequencing template came from extracted, reverse transcribed RNA. Sequenced by immunoSEQ multiplex PCR; TCRdb stores in-frame clones only, minus some. The sample lists 150,000 to 200,000 clones, around 60% occurring once. The treatment was: oral pan-JAK inhibitor, 5-10 mg twice daily. Researchers gathered lesional scalp punch biopsies and peripheral blood from patients with alopecia areata. V lost 0 bases, J lost 5 bases, and 13 bases lay in between. The V gene's germline CDR1 is SEHNR and CDR2 FQNEAQ (reference sequence). The length of the CDR3 is 15 residues. This clonotype originated in a human donor with alopecia areata. The chain links TRBV7-9 to TRBJ2-5; TRBD2 is a possible D gene (5 bases). The sample here was CD4+ T cells sorted from blood, taken between weeks 47 and 50, from a patient treated with tofacitinib. The CDR3 DNA is TGTGCCAGCAGCTTAGCGAGGACCGGCGGGGAGACCCAGTACTTC. It encodes CASSLARTGGETQYF.